The clone carrying this T cell receptor (beta chain) was recorded many times. As yet, its antigen is unknown. This sample is drawn from a study of blood T cells in healthy people across ages. Study-wide results and caveats: Donor CMV status, an unknown factor, possibly confounded changes in expanded clonotypes.

V lost 9 bases, J lost 8 bases, and 6 bases stayed unmatched. CDR1 is SEHNR, CDR2 FQNEAQ, per germline (reference sequence). This CDR3 region has 13 residues. Using a J-beta primer mix together with a sample-barcoded 5' primer, a second PCR was run for about 6 to 11 cycles. Each cDNA was tagged by a template-switch adaptor containing 12 random nucleotides. From the 5' RACE reads, TCRdb called clonotypes with MiXCR, one entry per CDR3 protein. Among some 900,000 distinct CDR3 sequences listed, less than 35% were seen once. No fewer than 5.5 micrograms of total RNA were isolated from every sample. The TCR comes from a woman of 80 years or more in good health. This sequence joins TRBV7-9 and TRBJ2-3; 12 bases agree with TRBD2. Sequenced material: blood. The CDR3: CASGLAGFPTQYF. The CDR3 DNA follows: TGTGCCAGTGGACTAGCGGGGTTCCCTACGCAGTATTTT. Full variable domain (outside the CDR3, taken from reference TRBV7-9 and TRBJ2-3): DTGVSQNPRHKITKRGQNVTFRCDPISEHNRLYWYRQTLGQGPEFLTYFQNEAQLEKSRLLSDRFSAERPKGSFSTLEIQRTEQGDSAMYLCASGLAGFPTQYFGPGTRLTVL.